This passage covers 4 T cell receptor beta chains from one sample sequenced in a study of cytomegalovirus exposure and HLA in healthy donors (TCRdb year 2017). The library was prepared using the immunoSEQ multiplex PCR assay. A mixture of 60 forward primers for TCR Vbeta segments and 13 reverse primers for TCR Jbeta segments was used in the multiplex PCR. Sourced from immuneACCESS, this table was stored by TCRdb with only in-frame sequences that have V and J called. A share of the clones is absent; for the studies checked, an unresolved V gene accounts for under half, and the remainder has no known explanation. Within this sample are around 160,000 clones, with under 70% of them counted one time only. Jointly, the top ten make up roughly 2.7% of the sample. The sequencing sample was made of PBMCs. The receptor set was obtained from a woman aged 40 to 50 in good health and CMV-seropositive.

The chain joins TRBV28 to TRBJ2-4; D gene ambiguous. This CDR3 spans 15 amino acids. Per germline, CDR1 MDHEN and CDR2 SYDVKM. V was pared by 6 bases and J by 0 bases, with 12 bases between. CDR3: CASSPPGLAKNIQYF. In nucleotides, the CDR3 is TGTGCCAGCAGCCCGCCAGGTCTAGCCAAAAACATTCAGTACTTC.

The gene calls are TRBV7-2 and TRBJ2-3, with 9 bases identical to TRBD2. Germline CDR1 is SGHTA and CDR2 is FQGNSA. CDR3 size: 17 residues. The junction had 11 bases not matched to a gene; V was cut back by 1 base and J by 6 bases. The DNA for the CDR3 is TGTGCCAGCAGCTTAGACCCTCTAGCGGGGCACCGGGATACGCAGTATTTT. Translated: CASSLDPLAGHRDTQYF. The whole variable domain, remainder taken from reference TRBV7-2 and TRBJ2-3, is GAGVSQSPSNKVTEKGKDVELRCDPISGHTALYWYRQSLGQGLEFLIYFQGNSAPDKSGLPSDRFSAERTGGSVSTLTIQRTQQEDSAVYLCASSLDPLAGHRDTQYFGPGTRLTVL.

In the case of this clone: An end of the junction differs from the germline gene, which may be a read error. Other nucleotide sequences in the sample specify the same CDR3. The rearrangement joins TRBV10-3 to TRBJ2-7; TRBD1 aligns across 7 bases. Per germline, CDR1 ENHRY and CDR2 SYGVKD. The CDR3 has 11 residues. CDR3 in amino acids: CAIRDSFEQYF. CDR3 in DNA: TGCGCCATCCGGGACAGTTTTGAGCAGTACTTC.

The chain employs TRBV28 and TRBJ2-3, with 11 positions matching TRBD1. After removal of 5 bases from V and 8 bases from J, the junction contained 6 bases not matched to a gene. CDR1 is MDHEN and CDR2 is SYDVKM in the germline V gene. The CDR3 sequence is 14 residues long. This chain's CDR3 is CASSPGTGGGTQYF. The CDR3 nucleotides read TGTGCCAGCAGTCCTGGGACAGGGGGGGGTACGCAGTATTTT.